This T cell receptor (beta chain) originates from a study of blood T cells in healthy people across ages (dated by TCRdb to the mid-2010s). The study in broad terms: Template switching captured roughly one uniquely barcoded TCR beta cDNA molecule per two T cells in model experiments. Using deep sequencing normalized with unique cDNA molecular identifiers, the study measured how TCR beta repertoire diversity changes with age. Donors of different ages were randomly distributed across sequencing lanes to avoid experimental bias. Using the same blood draw, the study looked at two additional independent replicas of 1 million unique cDNA reads for two donors, one aged 18 to 29 and the other aged 80 or older. Donors were grouped into four age groups: young (average approximately 16 years), middle-aged (roughly 37), aged (around 56) and long-lived (approximately 75). Summary of the overall study and its limitations: Compared with the aged group, the long-lived group had more naive CD4+ T cells, fewer expanded clones and increased TCR diversity, suggesting age selection. A strong correlation was found between observed TCR beta diversity and the percentage of naive T cells measured by flow cytometry. As age increased, observed TCR beta diversity per million T cells dropped in a roughly linear way, and a significant reduction was already evident by age 40. Since profiling was done on bulk unsorted PBMCs, naive and antigen-experienced compartments could not be conclusively compared. Because the CMV infection status of the donors was unknown, age-related changes in expanded clonotypes may potentially have been confounded. Estimates of total diversity based on one million sequenced T cells were regarded as lower bounds and as underestimates.

About this clonotype: It has no known antigen specificity. No qualities accompany the bases; no much larger clone lies one base away.

Its CDR3 holds 15 amino acids, cysteine through phenylalanine. Only CDR3 DNA remains: 45 bases, in frame from the first base. Relative to germline, V is 0 bases shorter and J is 1 base shorter, with 13 bases between their ends. Taken from the germline V gene, the CDR1 and CDR2 loops are SQVTM and ANQGSEA. Systemically healthy Caucasian individuals from Russia, about 38 in total and aged roughly 6 to 95 years, were included as donors. Ten milliliters of peripheral blood were drawn from each donor into EDTA-treated Vacutainer tubes. Ficoll-Paque density-gradient centrifugation was used to isolate PBMCs, with at least 6.5 million per sample. Trizol reagent was used to extract total RNA from the PBMCs, yielding at least 5.5 micrograms per sample. Naive CD45RAhigh/CD27high T cell percentages were measured by flow cytometry on a PBMC aliquot from every donor. The library was generated by 5' RACE. Sequencing used an Illumina HiSeq 2500. The second PCR ran for roughly 7 to 12 cycles and used a J-beta primer mix along with a sample-barcoded 5' primer. A unique molecular identifier was introduced onto each TCR beta cDNA molecule by a template-switch 5' adaptor carrying 12 random nucleotides. Each sample yielded at least 2.5 million CDR3-containing paired-end reads. The Mint cDNA synthesis kit, primed by a TRBC-specific oligonucleotide, was used to synthesize first-strand cDNA from all RNA. All cDNA was treated with uracil-DNA glycosylase and then went through a first 18-cycle PCR with the universal primers M1SS and BC2_uni_R. As for the authors' bioinformatics: For normalization, 1 million high-quality reads were randomly selected from each sample, with every read carrying a distinct molecular identifier. Reads with shared molecular identifiers were discarded instead of being binned into consensus sequences. MiTCR, with a Q25 quality threshold and the strictest error-elimination algorithm, was used for CDR3 identification, clonotype clustering and error correction. A nonparametric unseen species model with Euler transformation was used to estimate a lower bound on total TCR beta diversity. TCRdb reran the public reads through fastp at Q25 and MiXCR, keeping productive beta chains. Rows matching on CDR3 protein sequence are summarized as one entry with the most common DNA and genes. The V and J calls reflect TCRdb's pipeline rather than the authors' work. Counted in this sample were around 1.5 million distinct CDR3 sequences; 40% to 50% of them appeared once. 6.5% to 10% of the sample belongs to the ten largest clones.

The sequenced material came from blood. The chain was built from TRBV29-1 and TRBJ2-7; matching of 6 bases hints at TRBD2 as the D gene. The receptor was derived from a woman aged 18-35 years in good health. The sequenced DNA: TGCAGCGTTGAAGATCGGGAGAGGGGATCCTACGAGCAGTACTTC. Its protein product is CSVEDRERGSYEQYF.